This TCR beta chain emerged from a study of T cells in Graves' hyperthyroidism and ophthalmopathy. What was amplified from RNA transcripts were TCR beta CDR3 regions. HTBI primers were used for first-round RT-PCR of the TCR CDR3. MiXCR, run by TCRdb on the multiplex PCR reads, gives a single entry per CDR3 protein. The sample shows 600,000 to 750,000 distinct CDR3 sequences, approximately 15% of them seen only once. At least ten counts were recorded for this clonotype. Antigen specificity is unknown. Points from the study as a whole: Model predictions of ophthalmopathy came a median roughly 6.7 months before onset.

Lactation, pregnancy, other autoimmune disease or uncontrolled infection excluded patients. Thyroid ultrasound, orbital computed tomography, clinical symptoms, and serum thyroxine and TRAb underpinned diagnoses. The origin of this receptor is a man aged 50 to 59 with Graves' hyperthyroidism. Source material: blood.

This CDR3 reads CASSQGHRTNRAKNIQYF. In DNA form, the CDR3 reads TGTGCCAGCAGCCAGGGGCACCGGACCAATCGAGCCAAAAACATTCAGTACTTC. This chain connects TRBV7-2 to TRBJ2-4; D is perhaps TRBD1 (6 bases). Germline values: CDR1 SGHTA, CDR2 FQGNSA. This CDR3 comprises 18 residues. V was cut by 5 bases and J by 0 bases, with 20 bases left in between.